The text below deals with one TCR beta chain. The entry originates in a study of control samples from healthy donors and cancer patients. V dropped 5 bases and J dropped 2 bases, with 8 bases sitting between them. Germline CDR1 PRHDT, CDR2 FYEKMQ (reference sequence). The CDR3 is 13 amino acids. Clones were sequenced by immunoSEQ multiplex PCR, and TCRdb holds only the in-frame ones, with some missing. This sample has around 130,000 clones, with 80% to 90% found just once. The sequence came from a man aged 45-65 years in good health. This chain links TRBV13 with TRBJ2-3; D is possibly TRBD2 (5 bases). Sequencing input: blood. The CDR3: CASSRGLTDTQYF. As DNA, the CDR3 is TGTGCCAGCAGCCGCGGACTCACAGATACGCAGTATTTT. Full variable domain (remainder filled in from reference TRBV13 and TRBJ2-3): AAGVIQSPRHLIKEKRETATLKCYPIPRHDTVYWYQQGPGQDPQFLISFYEKMQSDKGSIPDRFSAQQFSDYHSELNMSSLELGDSALYFCASSRGLTDTQYFGPGTRLTVL.